The 19 T cell receptor beta chains listed next were all sequenced from one sample in a study of a mutant IDH1 vaccine in newly diagnosed glioma. Sequencing used immunoSEQ multiplex PCR; TCRdb keeps in-frame clones, though not all of them. In the table there are 40,000 or so clones, 78% of which are singletons. Time point specified: baseline, week 1 (first vaccination visit). The treatment is: pre-vaccination baseline after standard-of-care therapy. The specimen was PBMCs, collected from a glioma patient treated with radiotherapy, temozolomide or both. These receptors all stem from a man aged 35 to 55 with glioma. Some clones in this sample may be carry-over from other donors' samples.

The rearrangement joins TRBV6-5 to TRBJ1-1; D not certain. Germline V CDR1 and CDR2: MNHEY, SVGAGI. This CDR3 region has 12 residues. The V end was cut by 9 bases, the J end by 1 base, with 9 bases between. The CDR3 sequence: CASCTGNTEAFF. The DNA of the CDR3 is TGTGCCAGTTGCACGGGGAACACTGAAGCTTTCTTT.

V usage is TRBV19 and J usage is TRBJ1-1, with TRBD1 as a possible D gene (6 bases). The CDR3 is made up of 13 amino acids. CDR1 is LNHDA and CDR2 is SQIVND in the germline V gene (reference sequence). V shed 7 bases and J shed 4 bases, with 13 bases lying between them. This chain's CDR3 is CASTQGRVTEAFF. The CDR3 DNA sequence: TGTGCCAGTACCCAGGGGAGAGTCACTGAAGCTTTCTTT.

The chain is built from TRBV6-5 and TRBJ2-2, with a weak D call TRBD2 (5 bases). Germline V gives CDR1 MNHEY, CDR2 SVGAGI. CDR3 size: 14 residues. The ends were cut back, 0 bases at V and 9 bases at J, with 11 bases in the middle. CDR3 loop: CASSYSAGDRELFF. The CDR3 nucleotides read TGTGCCAGCAGTTACTCTGCCGGGGATCGGGAGCTGTTTTTT.

CDR3 protein: CASSTRDRGGPGANVLTF. In nucleotides, the CDR3 is TGTGCCAGCAGCACCCGGGACAGGGGAGGGCCTGGGGCCAACGTCCTGACTTTC. The chain couples TRBV7-9 to TRBJ2-6; 10 bases align to TRBD1. CDR1 SEHNR and CDR2 FQNEAQ come from the germline V gene (reference sequence). This CDR3 has 18 amino acids. Losses at the gene ends were 5 bases for V and 2 bases for J; bases not matched to a gene: 9.

This chain links TRBV5-4 with TRBJ1-1; TRBD1 matches 9 bases. The V gene end was trimmed by 3 bases and the J gene end by 7 bases; junction bases not matched to a gene: 7. This CDR3 is 14 amino acids long. The germline V gene encodes CDR1 SGHNT and CDR2 YYREEE (reference sequence). CDR3 nucleotide sequence: TGTGCCAGCAGCTCCCCAACAGGGGGCTTTGAAGCTTTCTTT. It encodes CASSSPTGGFEAFF.

Only a few counts were recorded for this clone. The V and J genes are TRBV2 and TRBJ2-3, with 8 bases matching TRBD1. The V segment lost 6 bases and the J segment 2 bases; nucleotides outside the gene matches: 7. The CDR3 sequence is 15 residues long. CDR1 is SNHLY, CDR2 FYNNEI, per germline. As DNA, the CDR3 is TGTGCCAGCAGCGAAACAGGGGGACACACAGATACGCAGTATTTT. It encodes CASSETGGHTDTQYF.

The chain joins TRBV5-4 to TRBJ1-2, with TRBD1 matching 10 bases. Germline CDR1 is SGHNT and CDR2 is YYREEE (reference sequence). Trimming removed 5 bases from V and 3 bases from J; junction bases left unmatched: 7. The CDR3 consists of 15 residues. The CDR3 coding sequence is TGTGCCAGCAGGTACATGGGGACAGGGGACTATGGCTACACCTTC. Translated: CASRYMGTGDYGYTF.

The J gene is TRBJ2-7, the V gene TRBV5-4; 10 bases match TRBD2. Per the germline V gene, CDR1 is SGHNT and CDR2 is YYREEE (reference sequence). The V and J ends lost 4 bases and 2 bases, in that order; junction bases with no gene match: 6. There are 15 residues in the CDR3. The CDR3 here is CASSKAGGNPYEQYF. CDR3 bases: TGTGCCAGCAGCAAAGCGGGGGGGAACCCCTACGAGCAGTACTTC.

The V gene is TRBV5-1, the J gene TRBJ2-2, with TRBD2 matching 7 bases. V dropped 3 bases and J dropped 1; count of bases not matched to a gene: 6. The CDR3 contains 16 residues. Germline values: CDR1 SGHRS, CDR2 YFSETQ. CDR3 amino acids: CASSWEGTVNTGELFF. In DNA form, the CDR3 reads TGCGCCAGCAGCTGGGAGGGGACGGTGAACACCGGGGAGCTGTTTTTT. The whole variable domain, remainder taken from reference TRBV5-1 and TRBJ2-2, is KAGVTQTPRYLIKTRGQQVTLSCSPISGHRSVSWYQQTPGQGLQFLFEYFSETQRNKGNFPGRFSGRQFSNSRSEMNVSTLELGDSALYLCASSWEGTVNTGELFFGEGSRLTVL.

The chain couples TRBV19 to TRBJ1-1, with 9 bases that match TRBD1. This CDR3 region has 16 residues. Germline V gene lookup returns CDR1 LNHDA and CDR2 SQIVND (reference sequence). The V gene end was trimmed by 4 bases and the J gene end by 1 base; junction bases not matched to a gene: 7. This CDR3 reads CASSTPGTGTNTEAFF. CDR3 DNA: TGTGCCAGTAGTACCCCCGGGACAGGGACGAACACTGAAGCTTTCTTT.

This chain uses TRBV6-5 with TRBJ1-5; the match to TRBD1 covers 8 bases. CDR3 length: 14 residues. With 8 bases clipped from V and 7 bases from J, the junction kept 10 bases outside the gene matches. CDR1 MNHEY and CDR2 SVGAGI come from the germline V gene. In nucleotides, the CDR3 is TGTGCCAGCTGCGCCGGACAGGGAGACCAGCCCCAGCATTTT. It specifies CASCAGQGDQPQHF.

V usage is TRBV25-1 and J usage is TRBJ1-2, with 7 nucleotides matching TRBD1. The ends lost 5 bases at V and 6 bases at J; junction bases unmatched: 6. CDR1 is MGHDK, CDR2 SYGVNS, per germline. The CDR3 has 13 amino acids. In nucleotides, the CDR3 is TGTGCCAGCAGTCCAGGGGGACGGGATGGCTACACCTTC. Its translation is CASSPGGRDGYTF.

The chain employs TRBV11-2 and TRBJ2-6; tentative D call: TRBD1 (5 bases). The V gene lost 0 bases and the J gene lost 1 base, with 7 bases spanning the gap. Germline V CDR1 and CDR2: SGHAT, FQNNGV. The CDR3 is 16 amino acids. CDR3 coding DNA: TGTGCCAGCAGCTTAGATCAGGGTTCTGGGGCCAACGTCCTGACTTTC. It specifies CASSLDQGSGANVLTF.

The J gene is TRBJ1-1, the V gene TRBV18; D may be TRBD1 (6 bases). The CDR3 has 14 amino acids. Germline values: CDR1 KGHSH, CDR2 LQKENI. V shed 3 bases and J shed 4 bases, with 12 bases lying between them. The CDR3 DNA is TGTGCCAGCTCACCTTACAGGGAGGGCACTGAAGCTTTCTTT. Its translation: CASSPYREGTEAFF.

The rearrangement uses TRBV27 and TRBJ1-5, with D tentatively TRBD1 (6 bases). This CDR3 contains 16 residues. CDR1 is MNHEY, CDR2 SMNVEV, per germline (reference sequence). The ends were cut back, 2 bases at V and 2 bases at J, with 13 bases in the middle. CDR3 sequence (DNA): TGTGCCAGCAGTTTAAGGGGGAGGGGCCGCAATCAGCCCCAGCATTTT. It translates to CASSLRGRGRNQPQHF.

The rearrangement joins TRBV7-9 to TRBJ1-5; 10 positions match TRBD1. Per germline, CDR1 SEHNR and CDR2 FQNEAQ (reference sequence). The V gene end was trimmed by 5 bases and the J gene end by 7 bases; junction bases not matched to a gene: 5. The CDR3 contains 14 residues. The CDR3: CASSELTGGQPQHF. CDR3 coding DNA: TGTGCCAGCAGCGAGTTGACAGGGGGCCAGCCCCAGCATTTT.

The CDR3 coding sequence is TGTGCCAGCAGCCTCGGGACAGGGGGCGAAAAACTGTTTTTT. Translation: CASSLGTGGEKLFF. V is TRBV7-2 and J is TRBJ1-4; TRBD1 matches 12 bases. V was pared by 5 bases and J by 8 bases, with 3 bases of the junction left unmatched. This CDR3 has 14 residues. CDR1 and CDR2 (germline): SGHTA, FQGNSA. Complete variable domain (other parts from reference TRBV7-2 and TRBJ1-4): GAGVSQSPSNKVTEKGKDVELRCDPISGHTALYWYRQSLGQGLEFLIYFQGNSAPDKSGLPSDRFSAERTGGSVSTLTIQRTQQEDSAVYLCASSLGTGGEKLFFGSGTQLSVL.

V and J are TRBV19 and TRBJ1-2; TRBD1 aligns across 7 bases. The CDR3 runs 15 residues. Germline-derived CDR1 and CDR2 are LNHDA and SQIVND (reference sequence). V lost 10 bases, J lost 2 bases, and 13 bases stayed unmatched. CDR3 DNA: TGTGCCACCTTTATAAGGGAGGGGGCAAACTATGGCTACACCTTC. Protein sequence: CATFIREGANYGYTF.

This rearrangement joins TRBV5-8 to TRBJ1-5; the match to TRBD1 covers 8 bases. There are 16 residues in the CDR3. The germline V gene has CDR1 SGHTS and CDR2 YDEGEE. The junction had 8 bases not matched to a gene; V was cut back by 4 bases and J by 2 bases. Here the CDR3 reads CASSARPGGGNQPQHF. The CDR3 DNA follows: TGTGCCAGCAGCGCACGTCCAGGGGGCGGCAATCAGCCCCAGCATTTT. Full variable domain (missing parts from reference TRBV5-8 and TRBJ1-5): EAGVTQSPTHLIKTRGQQATLRCSPISGHTSVYWYQQALGLGLQFLLWYDEGEERNRGNFPPRFSGRQFPNYSSELNVNALELEDSALYLCASSARPGGGNQPQHFGDGTRLSIL.